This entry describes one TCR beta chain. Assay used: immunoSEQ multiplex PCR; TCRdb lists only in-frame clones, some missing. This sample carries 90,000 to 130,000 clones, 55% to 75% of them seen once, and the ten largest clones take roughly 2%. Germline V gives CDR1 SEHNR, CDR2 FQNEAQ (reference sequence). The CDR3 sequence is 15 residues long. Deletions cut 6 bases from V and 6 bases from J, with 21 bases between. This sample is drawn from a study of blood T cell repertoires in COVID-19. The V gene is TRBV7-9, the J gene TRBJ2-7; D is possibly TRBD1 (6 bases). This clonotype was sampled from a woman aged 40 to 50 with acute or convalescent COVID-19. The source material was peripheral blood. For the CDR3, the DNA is TGTGCCAGCAGTAACCTCGCCTCCACAGGGAGCGAGCAGTACTTC. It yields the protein CASSNLASTGSEQYF. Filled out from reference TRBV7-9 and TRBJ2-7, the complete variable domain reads DTGVSQNPRHKITKRGQNVTFRCDPISEHNRLYWYRQTLGQGPEFLTYFQNEAQLEKSRLLSDRFSAERPKGSFSTLEIQRTEQGDSAMYLCASSNLASTGSEQYFGPGTRLTVT.